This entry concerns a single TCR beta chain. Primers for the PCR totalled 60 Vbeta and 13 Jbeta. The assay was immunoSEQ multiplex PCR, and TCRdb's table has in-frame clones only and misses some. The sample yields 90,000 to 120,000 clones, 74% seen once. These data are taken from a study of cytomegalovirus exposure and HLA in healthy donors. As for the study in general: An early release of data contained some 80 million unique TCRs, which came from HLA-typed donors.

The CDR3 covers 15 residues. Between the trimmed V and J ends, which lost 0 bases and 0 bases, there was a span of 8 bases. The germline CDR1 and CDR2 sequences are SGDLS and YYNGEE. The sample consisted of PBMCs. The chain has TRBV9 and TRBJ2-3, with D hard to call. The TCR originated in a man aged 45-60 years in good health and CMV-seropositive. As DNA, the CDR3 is TGTGCCAGCAGCGTAGACCTAGGTAGCACAGATACGCAGTATTTT. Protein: CASSVDLGSTDTQYF.